Shown below are 31 T cell receptor beta chains from a single sample sequenced in a study of T-cell memory formation after mild COVID-19. TCRdb reanalysed the 5' RACE reads using MiXCR and keeps one entry per CDR3 protein. The table includes 350,000 to 500,000 distinct CDR3 sequences, around 17% detected once. Sequencing input: PBMCs or a T cell subset sorted from them (not recorded which). Receptors were obtained from a man between 18 and 29 years old who had mild COVID-19 (a few samples of this study predate the infection). Cell type and time point are not known.

This clonotype was observed a few times. The chain uses TRBV5-5 and TRBJ2-1, with D perhaps TRBD1 (5 bases). CDR1 is SGHKS, CDR2 YYEKEE, per germline (reference sequence). The CDR3 contains 16 residues. The V end lost 0 bases, the J end lost 3 bases, and 13 bases lay between the germline ends. This CDR3 is CASSLGVTVIYNEQFF. CDR3 sequence (DNA): TGTGCCAGCAGCTTGGGGGTGACAGTGATCTACAATGAGCAGTTCTTC.

This clonotype was picked up a small number of times. The chain has TRBV30 and TRBJ1-1, with D hard to call. The CDR3 runs 11 residues. V gave up 0 bases and J gave up 10 bases, with 9 bases separating them. CDR1 is GTSNPN and CDR2 is SVGIG in the germline V gene (reference sequence). The CDR3, as DNA: TGTGCCTGGAGTGTGGCTACGGGAGCTTTCTTT. Protein sequence: CAWSVATGAFF.

The chain is built from TRBV11-2 and TRBJ2-6; 7 nucleotides line up with TRBD1. CDR3 length equals 22 residues. CDR1 and CDR2 (germline): SGHAT, FQNNGV. The trim removed 4 bases at V and 2 bases at J, leaving 23 bases unmatched. Here the CDR3 DNA reads TGTGCCAGCAGCTCGATTACTCGGGACAGCGGACATGGTGTTCCTGGGGCCAACGTCCTGACTTTC. Translated, it gives CASSSITRDSGHGVPGANVLTF.

This clonotype was detected a few times. The chain carries TRBV20-1 and TRBJ2-7; possible D gene TRBD1, 5 bases. V was cut by 6 bases and J by 7 bases, with 25 bases left in between. Germline V gene lookup returns CDR1 DFQATT and CDR2 SNEGSKA (reference sequence). This CDR3 region has 15 residues. CDR3 sequence reads: CSAEPTVASPGEQYF. The CDR3 nucleotides are TGCAGTGCGGAGCCGACAGTGGCATCCCCAGGGGAGCAGTACTTC.

This clonotype was observed a single time. This chain connects TRBV29-1 to TRBJ2-3; the match to TRBD2 covers 7 bases. Germline V gene sequence: CDR1 SQVTM, CDR2 ANQGSEA. The CDR3 loop spans 15 amino acids. The V gene end was trimmed by 6 bases and the J gene end by 2 bases; junction bases not matched to a gene: 11. Here the CDR3 DNA reads TGCAGCGTGGGACGACTAGCAAGTCCCACAGATACGCAGTATTTT. Residues: CSVGRLASPTDTQYF.

This chain connects TRBV6-1 to TRBJ2-3; D call uncertain. The germline gives CDR1 MNHNS, CDR2 SASEGT. The CDR3 consists of 13 residues. V was shortened by 5 bases and J by 1 base, with 7 bases between the two germline ends. CDR3 loop: CASSTRGTDTQYF. The CDR3 DNA reads as TGTGCCAGCAGTACCCGGGGCACAGATACGCAGTATTTT.

The chain joins TRBV3-1 to TRBJ1-2; a weak D match, TRBD1 (5 bases). The germline V and J ends were trimmed by 2 bases and 7 bases, with 14 bases remaining between them. Looked up from germline, CDR1 is LGHDT and CDR2 is YNNKEL (reference sequence). The CDR3 length is 14 residues. CDR3 region: CASSQNTWQGGYTF. The CDR3 DNA reads TGTGCCAGCAGCCAAAACACGTGGCAGGGTGGCTACACCTTC.

This clonotype was counted ten times or more. The chain couples TRBV7-2 to TRBJ2-3; D is unresolved. There are 12 residues in the CDR3. The V gene lost 0 bases and the J gene lost 6 bases, with 4 bases spanning the gap. Germline V CDR1 and CDR2: SGHTA, FQGNSA. CDR3 residues: CASSLARDTQYF. The CDR3 nucleotides read TGTGCCAGCAGCTTAGCTCGGGATACGCAGTATTTT.

J is TRBJ1-1 and V is TRBV5-1; 8 bases align to TRBD1. CDR1 and CDR2 from the germline V gene are SGHRS and YFSETQ. Trimming removed 5 bases from V and 1 base from J; junction bases left unmatched: 7. CDR3 length: 15 residues. CDR3: CASRLQGDSNTEAFF. The CDR3 DNA reads TGCGCCAGCAGGCTACAGGGGGATTCGAACACTGAAGCTTTCTTT.

This clonotype was recorded a few times. This sequence joins TRBV2 and TRBJ1-2; unclear D gene. This CDR3 comprises 13 residues. The V end lost 5 bases, the J end lost 0 bases, and 7 bases lay between the germline ends. In germline, CDR1 is SNHLY, CDR2 FYNNEI. The DNA of the CDR3 is TGTGCCAGCAGTTCCACGGCTAACTATGGCTACACCTTC. It encodes CASSSTANYGYTF.

The chain employs TRBV27 and TRBJ2-5; 13 bases agree with TRBD2. V was pared by 3 bases and J by 3 bases, with 4 bases of the junction left unmatched. This CDR3 has 16 residues. Germline CDR1 and CDR2: MNHEY and SMNVEV (reference sequence). The CDR3 nucleotides are TGTGCCAGCAGTTTCCTCGGACTAGCGGGGGAAGAGACCCAGTACTTC. It translates to CASSFLGLAGEETQYF.

This chain connects TRBV7-9 to TRBJ2-1; D might be TRBD1 or TRBD2, each matching 7 bases. The CDR3 consists of 16 residues. Germline V lookup: CDR1 SEHNR, CDR2 FQNEAQ (reference sequence). Trimming left V 1 base short and J 7 bases short, with 17 bases between. CDR3 region: CASSLGGGQTLNEQFF. The CDR3 DNA follows: TGTGCCAGCAGCTTAGGCGGGGGACAGACCCTAAATGAGCAGTTCTTC.

The chain employs TRBV6-6 and TRBJ1-1; D call uncertain. Between the trimmed V and J ends, which lost 4 bases and 1 base, there was a span of 7 bases. This CDR3 has 13 residues. The germline V gene has CDR1 MNHNY and CDR2 SVGAGI (reference sequence). The CDR3, as DNA: TGTGCCAGCAGTTTTGAAAGGAACACTGAAGCTTTCTTT. Protein sequence: CASSFERNTEAFF.

The chain has TRBV11-2 and TRBJ2-6; weak D call: TRBD2 (6 bases). The CDR3 loop spans 15 amino acids. Germline CDR1 and CDR2: SGHAT and FQNNGV. V was shortened by 5 bases and J by 4 bases, with 12 bases between the two germline ends. Written as DNA, the CDR3 is TGTGCCAGCAGCGGAGGGAGAGCGGGGGCCAACGTCCTGACTTTC. Translation: CASSGGRAGANVLTF. The full variable domain, rest sourced from reference TRBV11-2 and TRBJ2-6, is EAGVAQSPRYKIIEKRQSVAFWCNPISGHATLYWYQQILGQGPKLLIQFQNNGVVDDSQLPKDRFSAERLKGVDSTLKIQPAKLEDSAVYLCASSGGRAGANVLTFGAGSRLTVL.

This clonotype was counted only a few times. The rearrangement uses TRBV7-6 and TRBJ2-2; D is undetermined. Trimming removed 2 bases from V and 2 bases from J, with 15 bases in between. The CDR3 contains 17 residues. In germline, CDR1 is SGHVS, CDR2 FNYEAQ. Here the CDR3 reads CASSLPVGETNTGELFF. CDR3 nucleotide sequence: TGTGCCAGCAGCTTACCCGTCGGCGAAACTAACACCGGGGAGCTGTTTTTT.

There are a few counts of this clonotype. J is TRBJ1-4 and V is TRBV12-3 or TRBV12-4, with no clear D. Trimming took 8 bases from V and 4 from J, leaving 8 bases between them. The CDR3 has 12 residues. The CDR3 protein is CASRHINEKLFF. The DNA for the CDR3 is TGTGCCAGCCGGCACATTAATGAAAAACTGTTTTTT.

This clonotype was seen a few times. The genes are TRBV5-6 and TRBJ1-5; 10 positions match TRBD1. Germline-derived CDR1 and CDR2 are SGHDT and YYEEEE. Germline trimming cut 4 bases from V and 4 bases from J; bases unmatched to any gene: 5. The CDR3 length is 15 residues. The CDR3 here is CASSGSDRGNQPQHF. The CDR3 nucleotides are TGTGCCAGCAGCGGGTCGGACAGGGGGAATCAGCCCCAGCATTTT. The full variable domain, in which reference TRBV5-6 and TRBJ1-5 provide the parts outside the CDR3, is DAGVTQSPTHLIKTRGQQVTLRCSPKSGHDTVSWYQQALGQGPQFIFQYYEEEERQRGNFPDRFSGHQFPNYSSELNVNALLLGDSALYLCASSGSDRGNQPQHFGDGTRLSIL.

The CDR3 DNA follows: TGCGCCAGCAGTTTCGGGACAGCCTATGGCTACACCTTC. Its translation: CASSFGTAYGYTF. The chain has TRBV5-1 and TRBJ1-2, with 7 bases aligning to TRBD1. The ends lost 5 bases at V and 4 bases at J; junction bases unmatched: 5. CDR3 length equals 13 residues. Germline CDR1 and CDR2: SGHRS and YFSETQ.

This clonotype has a handful of counts. The rearrangement uses TRBV27 and TRBJ1-6; D is perhaps TRBD1 (5 bases). CDR3 length: 15 residues. Trimming shortened V by 4 bases and J by 6 bases, and 13 bases separated the two germline ends. Germline V lookup: CDR1 MNHEY, CDR2 SMNVEV (reference sequence). The CDR3 DNA follows: TGTGCCAGCAGTTCCCGCGGGCAGGGTAATTCACCCCTCCACTTT. Translating gives CASSSRGQGNSPLHF.

This clonotype was picked up a small number of times. The chain employs TRBV4-1 and TRBJ1-5, with D perhaps matching TRBD1 (5 bases). Germline V gene sequence: CDR1 MGHRA, CDR2 YSYEKL. The CDR3 length is 15 residues. V was trimmed by 0 bases and J by 7 bases, leaving 13 bases between them. The CDR3 nucleotides read TGCGCCAGCAGCCAAGATCCCGGGGCAGGACAGCCCCAGCATTTT. This encodes CASSQDPGAGQPQHF.

The chain links TRBV29-1 to TRBJ2-7; unclear D gene. Looked up from germline, CDR1 is SQVTM and CDR2 is ANQGSEA. Deletions cut 6 bases from V and 5 bases from J, with 17 bases between. CDR3 length equals 13 residues. The CDR3 loop reads CSVSPTRIHEQYF. DNA for the CDR3: TGCAGCGTAAGTCCGACGCGGATCCACGAGCAGTACTTC.

This clonotype was detected ten times or more. The CDR3 region is CASGDDIDEQFF. CDR3 DNA sequence: TGCGCCAGCGGCGACGACATCGATGAGCAGTTCTTC. This chain uses TRBV5-1 with TRBJ2-1; D call uncertain. The CDR3 length is 12 residues. V lost 7 bases and J lost 8, with 13 bases in between. The V gene's germline CDR1 is SGHRS and CDR2 YFSETQ. Complete variable domain (other parts from reference TRBV5-1 and TRBJ2-1): KAGVTQTPRYLIKTRGQQVTLSCSPISGHRSVSWYQQTPGQGLQFLFEYFSETQRNKGNFPGRFSGRQFSNSRSEMNVSTLELGDSALYLCASGDDIDEQFFGPGTRLTVL.

In regard to this clonotype: This clone may be a read error of a much larger clone one base away. This rearrangement joins TRBV30 to TRBJ1-6; 7 bases fit TRBD1. V lost 3 bases to trimming and J lost 2 bases; unmatched junction nucleotides: 4. Germline CDR1 is GTSNPN and CDR2 is SVGIG (reference sequence). The CDR3 is made up of 15 amino acids. The CDR3 DNA sequence: TGTGCCTGGAGGGTGGACAGGACCTATAATTCACCCCTCCACTTT. Translating it yields CAWRVDRTYNSPLHF. The full variable domain, with the rest looked up from reference TRBV30 and TRBJ1-6, is SQTIHQWPATLVQPVGSPLSLECTVEGTSNPNLYWYRQAAGRGLQLLFYSVGIGQISSEVPQNLSASRPQDRQFILSSKKLLLSDSGFYLCAWRVDRTYNSPLHFGNGTRLTVT.

This clonotype has a count of ten or more. The V call is TRBV24-1, the J call TRBJ2-3; 7 nucleotides line up with TRBD2. This CDR3 region has 13 residues. Germline V gene data show CDR1 as KGHDR and CDR2 as SFDVKD. V shed 2 bases, J shed 5 bases, and the junction held 0 bases outside the gene matches. CDR3 sequence: CATSDWGGDTQYF. DNA of the CDR3: TGTGCCACCAGTGATTGGGGGGGAGATACGCAGTATTTT.

The V and J genes are TRBV12-3 or TRBV12-4 and TRBJ1-6; no clear D. This CDR3 has 9 amino acids. V was clipped by 4 bases and J by 11 bases, with 0 bases between them. In DNA, the CDR3 is TGTGCCAGCAGTTCACCCCTCCACTTT. Its translation: CASSSPLHF.

Only a few counts were recorded for this clonotype. The V and J genes are TRBV5-1 and TRBJ2-3; the match to TRBD1 covers 8 bases. Germline V gives CDR1 SGHRS, CDR2 YFSETQ. This CDR3 has 14 residues. The V and J ends lost 4 bases and 6 bases, in that order; junction bases with no gene match: 7. The CDR3 bases are TGCGCCAGCAGCGTAACAGGGGGTGGCGATACGCAGTATTTT. It is translated as CASSVTGGGDTQYF.

This clonotype has a count of ten or more. This CDR3 is CATSRDWAGNQPQHF. CDR3 nucleotide sequence: TGTGCCACCAGCAGAGATTGGGCAGGGAATCAGCCCCAGCATTTT. This chain joins TRBV15 and TRBJ1-5, with D tentatively TRBD1 (5 bases). Germline V gene data show CDR1 as LNHNV and CDR2 as YYDKDF (reference sequence). The CDR3 spans 15 residues. V was trimmed by 0 bases and J by 4 bases, leaving 10 bases between them.

There are a few counts of this clonotype. This rearrangement joins TRBV11-2 to TRBJ2-5; the match to TRBD2 covers 9 bases. Germline V gene sequence: CDR1 SGHAT, CDR2 FQNNGV. Trimming took 2 bases from V and 2 from J; bases not matched to a gene: 6. This CDR3 is 16 amino acids long. Written as DNA, the CDR3 is TGTGCCAGCAGCTTAAGAGCGGGGGGAACTCAAGAGACCCAGTACTTC. The encoded protein is CASSLRAGGTQETQYF.

Many counts were recorded for this clonotype. CDR3 in DNA: TGTGCCAGCAGCTTAGGGACCATCTACAATGAGCAGTTCTTC. Translation: CASSLGTIYNEQFF. The chain combines TRBV7-2 with TRBJ2-1; unclear D gene. Germline V CDR1 and CDR2: SGHTA, FQGNSA. V was pared by 1 base and J by 3 bases, with 7 bases between. This CDR3 region has 14 residues.

This clonotype was seen more than once but under ten times. The chain recombines TRBV2 with TRBJ2-3; 7 bases are a match to TRBD2. With V trimmed by 1 base and J by 4 bases, 5 bases remained unmatched. The CDR3 totals 15 residues. Germline V gene sequence: CDR1 SNHLY, CDR2 FYNNEI. The CDR3 sequence is CASSEGGGVADTQYF. CDR3 nucleotides: TGTGCCAGCAGTGAAGGTGGGGGGGTCGCAGATACGCAGTATTTT.

The V and J genes are TRBV9 and TRBJ2-1, with 7 bases fitting TRBD1. Germline values: CDR1 SGDLS, CDR2 YYNGEE. Losses at the gene ends were 0 bases for V and 5 bases for J; bases not matched to a gene: 2. The CDR3 has 14 amino acids. The CDR3 bases are TGTGCCAGCAGCGTAGGAGACAGGGACAATGAGCAGTTCTTC. It translates to CASSVGDRDNEQFF.